The TCR beta chain under discussion was sequenced for a study of blood T cell repertoires in COVID-19. Study context: Samples taken during acute and convalescent COVID-19 were collected in the United States, Italy and Spain. The cDNA or gDNA used as material had been derived from T cells, B-cell-depleted T cells, or PBMCs.

The CDR3 spans 9 residues. Per germline, CDR1 MNHEY and CDR2 SMNVEV (reference sequence). Trimming cost V 10 bases and J 11 bases, with 12 bases left between them. Original processing notes: Using reference gene primer amplification, nucleated cell counts were estimated. Clones were sequenced by immunoSEQ multiplex PCR, and TCRdb holds only the in-frame ones, with some missing. V, J and clone size are taken as reported in that table, and D and trimming were inferred from the DNA itself. The repertoire includes about 300,000 clones, about 86% of them detected once, and approximately 1.2% sits in the top ten.

The receptor was isolated from a woman in her forties or fifties with acute or convalescent COVID-19. The chain recombines TRBV27 with TRBJ2-7; maybe TRBD2 (6 bases). The sample consisted of peripheral blood. The DNA of the CDR3 is TGTGCCAACCTGAGGAGGGAGTACTTC. It yields the protein CANLRREYF.